The T cell receptor beta chain described here comes from a study of vaccination and CD4 T cells after COVID-19. Study details: The post-vaccine samples came a median around 75 days after dose two (range 14 to 241). Findings and limits, study-wide: SARS-CoV-2-reactive clonotype medians increased from about 20 to 38, not significantly.

The V gene end was trimmed by 4 bases and the J gene end by 7 bases; junction bases not matched to a gene: 7. CDR3 length: 15 amino acids. Germline loops: CDR1 MNHEY, CDR2 SVGEGT. Note on this clonotype: The antigen remains undetermined.

TCRdb passed the PCR reads through MiXCR, listing each CDR3 protein once. The sample has about 19,000 distinct CDR3 sequences, about three fifths seen once. The gene calls are TRBV6-2 or TRBV6-3 and TRBJ2-2, with 9 bases aligning to TRBD2. This sample comprised CD4+ T cells from blood, obtained after SARS-CoV-2 vaccination. The TCR was taken from a human donor who had recovered from COVID-19. Here the CDR3 reads CASSFIAGDSGELFF. CDR3 bases: TGTGCCAGCAGTTTTATAGCGGGAGACAGCGGGGAGCTGTTTTTT.